The source of this T cell receptor beta chain is a study of blood T cells in healthy people across ages. In the study overall: T cells yielded about one barcoded beta molecule per two cells through template switching.

Trimming cost V 2 bases and J 1 base, with 18 bases left between them. In germline, CDR1 is DFQATT, CDR2 SNEGSKA (reference sequence). This CDR3 comprises 17 residues. Primers used in a second PCR of roughly 7 to 12 cycles were a sample-barcoded 5' primer and a J-beta primer mix. The template-switch adaptor, which had 12 random nucleotides, put a tag on each cDNA molecule. One entry per CDR3 protein results from TCRdb running MiXCR on the 5' RACE reads. Of 800,000 to 950,000 distinct CDR3 sequences in the sample, 36% were seen once. The receptor's source is a man between 18 and 35 years old in good health. This rearrangement joins TRBV20-1 to TRBJ2-1; D is possibly TRBD2 (7 bases). Sample: blood. CDR3 DNA: TGCAGTGCTAGAAATTTTCGGGCGGGGGCGTCCTACAATGAGCAGTTCTTC. This sequence encodes CSARNFRAGASYNEQFF.